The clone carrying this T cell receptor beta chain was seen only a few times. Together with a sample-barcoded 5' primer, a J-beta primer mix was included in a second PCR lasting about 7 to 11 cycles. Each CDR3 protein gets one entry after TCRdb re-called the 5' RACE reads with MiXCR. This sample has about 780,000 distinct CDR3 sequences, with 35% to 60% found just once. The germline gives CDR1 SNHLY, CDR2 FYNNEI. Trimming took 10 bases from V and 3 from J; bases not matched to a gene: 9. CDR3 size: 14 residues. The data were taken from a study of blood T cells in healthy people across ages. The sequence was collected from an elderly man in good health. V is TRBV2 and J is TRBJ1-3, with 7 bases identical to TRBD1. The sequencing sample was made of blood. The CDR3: CATTDRTYGNTIYF. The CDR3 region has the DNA TGTGCCACTACGGACAGGACGTATGGAAACACCATATATTTT.